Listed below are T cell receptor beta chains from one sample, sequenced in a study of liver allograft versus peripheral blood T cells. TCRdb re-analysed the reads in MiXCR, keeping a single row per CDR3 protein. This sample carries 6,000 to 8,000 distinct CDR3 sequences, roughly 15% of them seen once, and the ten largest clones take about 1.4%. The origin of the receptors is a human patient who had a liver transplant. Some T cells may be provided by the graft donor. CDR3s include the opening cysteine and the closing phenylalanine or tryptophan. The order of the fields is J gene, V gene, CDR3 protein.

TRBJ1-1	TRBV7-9	CASSLAGAADEAFF
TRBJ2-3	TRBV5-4	CASSRQGTATDTQYF
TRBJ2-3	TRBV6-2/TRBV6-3	CASSPGLAGGPDTQYF
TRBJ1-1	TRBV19	CASPYPGANRHTEAFF
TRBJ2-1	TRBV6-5	CASSYLWNSGGNEQFF
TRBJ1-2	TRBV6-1	CASSEAEGRYGYTF
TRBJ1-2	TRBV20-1	CSAPSMVLGGYGYTF
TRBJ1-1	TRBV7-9	CASSFTQNTEAFF
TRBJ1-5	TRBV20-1	CSAKSSRALNQPQHF
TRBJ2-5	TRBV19	CASSIGTSGGVETQYF
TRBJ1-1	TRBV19	CASSLTGNTEAFF
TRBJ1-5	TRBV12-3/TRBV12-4	CASSSYSSFNQPQHF
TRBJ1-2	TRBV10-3	CAISEAGFNYGYTF
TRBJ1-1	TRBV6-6	CASSYSAGMNTEAFF